This T cell receptor beta chain was documented in a study of regulatory T cells in long-lasting Graves disease. Broader study findings: Persistent disease exhibited a predilection for TRBV28, TRBJ1-2 and TRBJ2-5. The study found lower TCR diversity in persistent Graves' patients than in newly diagnosed ones.

Time point of the sample: persistent/refractory GD, antithyroid drugs over 5 years with positive TRAb. Extracted RNA from PBMCs served as the source of the TCR library. Staff took roughly 8.1 milliliters of peripheral blood and put it into EDTA tubes. Through Arm-PCR of CDR3 regions and iRepertoire HTBI primers, TCR beta libraries were built. TCRdb redid the calling of the multiplex PCR reads with MiXCR, one entry per CDR3 protein. Of 650,000 to 700,000 distinct CDR3 sequences in the sample, about 30% were seen once. V lost 5 bases, J lost 0 bases, and 13 bases lay in between. CDR1 is KGHSH, CDR2 LQKENI, per germline. The CDR3 spans 15 residues. Turning to this clonotype: Antigen unknown.

This clonotype originated in a female donor with Graves disease. The V call is TRBV18, the J call TRBJ1-1, with TRBD1 as a possible D gene (5 bases). The specimen was peripheral blood mononuclear cells (PBMCs), collected when the disease was refractory, from a patient treated with antithyroid drugs. The chain's CDR3 is CASSRTTAMNTEAFF. CDR3 nucleotides: TGTGCCAGCTCAAGAACGACAGCAATGAACACTGAAGCTTTCTTT.